This paragraph reports one T cell receptor beta chain. This sample is part of a study of T cell clonotyping in hematopoietic cell transplantation. As for the study in general: Cytoreduction preceded collection of pretransplant recipient samples.

Time point in this sample: recipient sample about 28 days before transplant, after cytoreduction. The protocol was immunoSEQ multiplex PCR, while the TCRdb copy is restricted to in-frame clones and leaves out a portion. Here the sample spans about 49,000 clones, 80% to 90% being singletons. The sample in question was peripheral blood mononuclear cells, obtained before stem cell transplant. This clonotype was obtained from a man aged 55 to 70 with biphenotypic leukemia. Some clones in this sample may be carry-over from other donors' samples.

The CDR3 is CASSLGGLEAFF. In DNA form, the CDR3 reads TGTGCCAGCAGCCTGGGGGGGTTGGAAGCTTTCTTT. The rearrangement uses TRBV14 and TRBJ1-1; a possible D gene is TRBD1 (5 bases). V lost 4 bases and J lost 8, with 11 bases in between. The CDR3 is 12 residues long. Germline V CDR1 and CDR2: SGHDN, FVKESK.